This T cell receptor beta chain stems from a study of blood T cell repertoires in COVID-19. Study details: Researchers got acute and convalescent COVID-19 samples from the United States, Italy and Spain. From T cells, B-cell-depleted T cells, or PBMCs came the material, which was cDNA or gDNA.

This clone was detected once. Per the authors' pipeline: Using reference gene primer amplification, nucleated cell counts were estimated. Produced via immunoSEQ multiplex PCR; TCRdb's table is partial and in-frame only. That table is the source of V, J and clone size, and D and trimming were worked out from the DNA. Of 51,000 or so clones listed, 80% to 90% are singletons. This CDR3 has 15 residues. Germline loops: CDR1 SGHDT, CDR2 YYEEEE. J was trimmed by 2 bases and V by 3 bases; bases with no gene match: 3. The V call is TRBV5-6, the J call TRBJ1-3; TRBD1 aligns across 9 bases. Sequences were obtained from peripheral blood. This TCR derives from a man aged 80 or over with acute or convalescent COVID-19. This CDR3 reads CASSWTGDPGNTIYF. The CDR3 nucleotides are TGTGCCAGCAGCTGGACAGGGGATCCTGGAAACACCATATATTTT. Filled out from reference TRBV5-6 and TRBJ1-3, the complete variable domain reads DAGVTQSPTHLIKTRGQQVTLRCSPKSGHDTVSWYQQALGQGPQFIFQYYEEEERQRGNFPDRFSGHQFPNYSSELNVNALLLGDSALYLCASSWTGDPGNTIYFGEGSWLTVV.